This paragraph reports one T cell receptor (beta chain). Its target is unknown. Extracted from the samples, RNA was reverse transcribed into cDNA to serve as the sequencing template. Produced via immunoSEQ multiplex PCR; TCRdb's table is partial and in-frame only. The sample lists 150,000 to 200,000 clones; 67% were seen once. The CDR3 spans 13 residues. Trimming took off 0 bases at V and 7 bases at J, with 10 bases between the two ends. CDR1 and CDR2 from the germline V gene are SGHRS and YFSETQ. This sample is drawn from a study of CD8+ T cells in alopecia areata. General observations from the study: Clonality in lesional scalp, especially alopecia totalis/universalis, exceeded that of normal scalp.

This chain connects TRBV5-1 to TRBJ1-1; D not resolved. The source material was CD8+ T cells sorted from blood, sampled at week 0. This TCR was recovered from a human donor with alopecia areata. The CDR3 sequence is CASSLGAGIEAFF. Written as DNA, the CDR3 is TGCGCCAGCAGCTTGGGGGCCGGGATTGAAGCTTTCTTT.